The clone carrying this TCR beta chain was detected only once. The immunoSEQ assay was v3. Assay used: immunoSEQ multiplex PCR; TCRdb lists only in-frame clones, some missing. The table lists 54,000 or so clones, around nine tenths of them singletons. Germline V gives CDR1 SGHAT, CDR2 FQNNGV. Between the trimmed V and J ends, which lost 2 bases and 4 bases, there was a span of 9 bases. The CDR3 spans 14 residues. The data belong to a study of TIL therapy for anti-PD-1-resistant metastatic lung cancer. Study context: Half of patients were current or former smokers.

Time point: pre-treatment sample, taken before nivolumab and TIL therapy. Sequencing used blood, obtained at baseline. This receptor was identified in a person aged 30 to 80 with non-small cell lung cancer. The chain has TRBV11-2 and TRBJ2-1; D is unresolved. CDR3 residues: CASSLLVEYNEQFF. The CDR3 bases are TGTGCCAGCAGCTTACTGGTAGAATACAATGAGCAGTTCTTC.